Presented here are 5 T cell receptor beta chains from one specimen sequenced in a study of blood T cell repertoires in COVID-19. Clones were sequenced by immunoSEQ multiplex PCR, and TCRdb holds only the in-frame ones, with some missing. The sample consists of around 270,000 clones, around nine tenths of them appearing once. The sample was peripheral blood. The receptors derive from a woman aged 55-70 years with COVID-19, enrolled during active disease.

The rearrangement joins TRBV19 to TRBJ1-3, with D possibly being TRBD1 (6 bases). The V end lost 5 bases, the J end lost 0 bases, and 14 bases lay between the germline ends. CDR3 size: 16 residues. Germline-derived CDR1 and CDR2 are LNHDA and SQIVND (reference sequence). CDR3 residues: CASSPAGVSSGNTIYF. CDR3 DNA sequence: TGTGCCAGTAGTCCGGCAGGGGTGAGCTCTGGAAACACCATATATTTT.

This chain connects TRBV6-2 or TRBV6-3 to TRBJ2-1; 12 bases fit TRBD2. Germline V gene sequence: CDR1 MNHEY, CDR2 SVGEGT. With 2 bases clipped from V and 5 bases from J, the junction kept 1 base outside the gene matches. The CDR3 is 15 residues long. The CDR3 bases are TGTGCCAGCAGTTACCGACTAGCGGGGGACAATGAGCAGTTCTTC. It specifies CASSYRLAGDNEQFF.

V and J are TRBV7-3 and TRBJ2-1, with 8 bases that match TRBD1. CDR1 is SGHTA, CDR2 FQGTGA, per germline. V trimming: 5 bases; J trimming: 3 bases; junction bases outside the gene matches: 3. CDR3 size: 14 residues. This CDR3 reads CASSPTGGYNEQFF. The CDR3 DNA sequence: TGTGCCAGCAGCCCTACAGGGGGCTACAATGAGCAGTTCTTC.

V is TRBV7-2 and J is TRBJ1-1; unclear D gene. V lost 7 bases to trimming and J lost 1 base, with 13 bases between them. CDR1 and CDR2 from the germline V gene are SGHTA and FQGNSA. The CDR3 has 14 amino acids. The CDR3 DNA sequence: TGTGCCAGCACCCTACGGGGAGGGAACACTGAAGCTTTCTTT. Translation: CASTLRGGNTEAFF.

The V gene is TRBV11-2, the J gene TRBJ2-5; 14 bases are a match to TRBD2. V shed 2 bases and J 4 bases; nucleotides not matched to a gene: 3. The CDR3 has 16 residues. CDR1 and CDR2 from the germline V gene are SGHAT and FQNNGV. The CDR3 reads CASSLRLAGGGETQYF. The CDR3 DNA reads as TGTGCCAGCAGCTTAAGACTAGCGGGAGGGGGAGAGACCCAGTACTTC.